This T cell receptor beta chain was documented in a study of beta chain features in type 1 diabetes (dated by TCRdb to the late 2010s). About the study as a whole: Mean age, gender distribution, total cell number and subset yield did not differ between patients and healthy donors. A total of 90 million to 140 million sorted cells were examined across all samples, and RNA yield correlated strongly with the number of cells per subset. The study compared the TCRB repertoires of sorted circulating CD4+ T cell subsets in recently diagnosed type 1 diabetes patients with those in matched healthy donors. Regulatory and stem cell-like memory subsets were obtained from only 8 patients and about eight healthy donors, while naive and central memory subsets were obtained from all 28 donors.

Ends trimmed: V by 3 bases, J by 2 bases; bases unmatched to a gene: 4. CDR1 LGHNA and CDR2 YSLEER are derived from the germline V gene. Taken from cysteine to phenylalanine, the CDR3 has 14 residues. CDR3 DNA only is kept here, 42 bases in frame from base 1. This clone has just a few counts. This clone's antigen is unknown. The record has no base qualities; no much larger clone is one base away. What the research found in general, with its limitations: Only small numbers of individuals were included in the HLA sub-analyses, which left unresolved whether HLA type had any influence on TCRB rearrangement. Sequencing cDNA rather than genomic DNA could over-represent highly expressing activated cells, although activation and CD3 levels did not differ between groups. Naive, central memory and regulatory TCRB repertoires appeared to be more alike among patients than among healthy donors. PCR might favor shorter templates, but patient and control samples were amplified and corrected together, so any skew would affect both groups equally. A moderate but significant shortening of TCRB CDR3 length was observed in type 1 diabetes patients in all four CD4+ subsets. Fewer insertions and more nucleotide deletions at VDJ recombination sites were observed in patients with type 1 diabetes, implying thymic rearrangement abnormalities.

A single peripheral blood draw of 90 to 150 mL on average was collected from each donor into heparinised tubes. A BD FACSAria II was used to sort naive, central memory, regulatory and stem cell-like memory CD4+ T cells with a panel that included CD45RO, CCR7, CD25, CD127, CD95 and CD27. All sorted populations exceeded 95% purity. PBMCs were separated immediately by Lymphoprep density gradient centrifugation and were stained directly, without being cultured. Samples were stained and sorted in pairs, with one healthy donor and one patient per experiment, so that batch effects were minimized. The High Capacity cDNA Reverse Transcription Kit was used to reverse transcribe all of the isolated RNA, meaning that expressed TCRB transcripts were what got sequenced. For stem cell-like memory T cell samples, survey-depth immunoSEQ sequencing was used, averaging approximately 1 million total reads per sample. Sorted cells were lysed in RLT buffer and RNA was extracted with DNase-treated RNeasy Micro or Mini kits, depending on cell number. To prevent cross-contamination, each cell subset was processed individually, whereas patient and healthy donor samples were processed jointly. TCRB sequences were amplified from cDNA with the immunoSEQ multiplex PCR, producing 87-bp fragments spanning the CDR3 region. Amplicons were sequenced on the Illumina HiSeq platform. Processing in the source paper ran as follows. PCR bias was corrected computationally using synthetic template baselines, and reads within Hamming distance 2 were collapsed, with unmergeable singletons discarded. Reads were aligned against IMGT to assign V, D and J genes, CDR3 length and insertions or deletions at six rearrangement sites. Within each subset, clonotype counts were normalized to sorted cell number, after which true diversity and Gini coefficients were computed with the tcR R package. Repertoire sharing was quantified using the overlap coefficient calculated on TCRB nucleotide sequences. In its TCRdb copy, this immuneACCESS table keeps in-frame sequences only and misses some clones. Where compared with another copy, unresolved V genes explain less than half of these, and the others have no known cause. The DNA was the basis for D and trimming; V, J and clone size are from that table. Counted in this sample were under 25,000 clones; approximately 50% of them appeared once. The ten largest account for approximately 0.44% of the sample.

The specimen was stem cell memory CD4+ T cells from blood. The sample's cell subset or site label, in plain terms: stem cell-like memory CD4+ T cells. The receptor was isolated from a man between 18 and 29 years old in good health. The chain joins TRBV4-3 to TRBJ2-7, and 7 bases in between align with TRBD1. The encoded CDR3 is CASSQATGAYEQYF. The DNA sequence is TGCGCCAGCAGCCAGGCCACAGGGGCCTACGAGCAGTACTTC.